The 26 T cell receptor beta chains below were found in one sample sequenced in a study of blood T cells in healthy people across ages. The authors ran a second PCR of about 6 to 11 cycles using a sample-barcoded 5' primer and a J-beta primer mix. TCRdb itself ran the 5' RACE reads through MiXCR, one entry per CDR3 protein. The table has 790,000 or so distinct CDR3 sequences, around three fifths seen once. Sequenced sample: blood. The receptors come from a man aged 35-49 years in good health.

This clonotype was detected many times. The V and J genes are TRBV9 and TRBJ1-4, with D possibly matching TRBD1 (5 bases). Germline V CDR1 and CDR2: SGDLS, YYNGEE. This CDR3 has 16 amino acids. V shed 3 bases and J shed 8 bases, with 20 bases lying between them. The CDR3 loop is CASSANSGGSFEKLFF. The CDR3 DNA is TGTGCCAGCAGCGCAAACTCGGGGGGATCTTTCGAAAAACTGTTTTTT.

In its sample, this clonotype was seen a few times. The chain couples TRBV7-3 to TRBJ2-3; 7 bases match TRBD2. Germline CDR1 is SGHTA and CDR2 is FQGTGA. The CDR3 has 14 residues. V was clipped by 3 bases and J by 3 bases; unmatched bases: 3. The CDR3 region is CASSLRERTDTQYF. CDR3 in DNA: TGTGCCAGCAGCTTGCGGGAGCGAACAGATACGCAGTATTTT.

V gene TRBV6-1 combines with J gene TRBJ2-5, with 9 bases lining up with TRBD1. The CDR3 is made up of 15 amino acids. The junction had 8 bases not matched to a gene; V was cut back by 5 bases and J by 4 bases. Germline-derived CDR1 and CDR2 are MNHNS and SASEGT. The CDR3, as DNA: TGTGCCAGCAGTCCCCCAACAGGGGGCGGAGAGACCCAGTACTTC. Translating gives CASSPPTGGGETQYF.

The chain has TRBV7-9 and TRBJ2-1; 8 positions match TRBD2. Germline V CDR1 and CDR2: SEHNR, FQNEAQ (reference sequence). The CDR3 runs 16 residues. The V gene end was trimmed by 5 bases and the J gene end by 7 bases; junction bases not matched to a gene: 13. In DNA, the CDR3 is TGTGCCAGCAGCCAAACTAGCGGTAGGGGTGATAATGAGCAGTTCTTC. This sequence encodes CASSQTSGRGDNEQFF.

This clonotype came up a few times. V and J are TRBV9 and TRBJ2-3; 10 nucleotides align to TRBD2. J was trimmed by 2 bases and V by 7 bases; bases with no gene match: 7. The CDR3 extends over 15 amino acids. Germline V gives CDR1 SGDLS, CDR2 YYNGEE. CDR3 nucleotides: TGTGCCAGCTCTACGACTAGCGGGTTCACAGATACGCAGTATTTT. This encodes CASSTTSGFTDTQYF.

The chain joins TRBV28 to TRBJ2-4; TRBD1 might be the D (6 bases). With 4 bases removed from V and 0 bases from J, the gap between germline ends came to 19 bases. The CDR3 spans 18 residues. The germline gives CDR1 MDHEN, CDR2 SYDVKM. In DNA, the CDR3 is TGTGCCAGCAGTTCTGGCGGACAGACAGTTCTAGCCAAAAACATTCAGTACTTC. This encodes CASSSGGQTVLAKNIQYF.

The gene calls are TRBV7-3 and TRBJ2-3; D call uncertain. CDR1 is SGHTA and CDR2 is FQGTGA in the germline V gene. The CDR3 is 14 residues long. V dropped 4 bases and J dropped 4 bases, with 12 bases sitting between them. The chain's CDR3 is CASSSSGVADTQYF. The CDR3 DNA sequence: TGTGCCAGCAGCTCTAGTGGTGTCGCAGATACGCAGTATTTT.

The rearrangement joins TRBV20-1 to TRBJ2-3; D assignment may be TRBD1 or TRBD2 (5 bases each). Germline V CDR1 and CDR2: DFQATT, SNEGSKA (reference sequence). The CDR3 runs 14 residues. This CDR3 is CRPGNRGGADTQYF. Written as DNA, the CDR3 is TGCAGGCCGGGGAACCGGGGCGGAGCAGATACGCAGTATTTT.

This clonotype was observed many times. V usage is TRBV7-8 and J usage is TRBJ2-2; D possibly matches TRBD1 or TRBD2 (5 bases each). This CDR3 has 14 residues. V lost 5 bases, J lost 7 bases, and 14 bases lay in between. Germline lookup yields CDR1 SGHVS and CDR2 FQNEAQ. CDR3 coding DNA: TGTGCCAGCAGCCGAACATTTGGGGGCGGGGAGCTGTTTTTT. This translates into CASSRTFGGGELFF.

Comments on this clonotype: A much larger clone is a single base away; this may be a read error. The V gene is TRBV25-1, the J gene TRBJ2-5, with a tentative D call TRBD1 (6 bases). The CDR3 is 13 residues long. The germline V gene has CDR1 MGHDK and CDR2 SYGVNS. Trimming took 3 bases from V and 9 from J, leaving 14 bases between them. In nucleotides, the CDR3 is TGTGCCAGCAGTGACAGGGGTATGGAGGCCCAGTACTTC. Its translation is CASSDRGMEAQYF.

This clonotype appeared a few times. The chain carries TRBV5-1 and TRBJ2-7; TRBD1 matches 9 bases. Trimming at V came to 4 bases and at J to 4 bases, leaving 6 bases not matched to a gene. The CDR3 covers 14 residues. CDR1 SGHRS and CDR2 YFSETQ come from the germline V gene. As DNA, the CDR3 is TGCGCCAGCAGCGGAACAGGGGGCCGGTACGAGCAGTACTTC. Its protein product is CASSGTGGRYEQYF.

The chain recombines TRBV5-6 with TRBJ2-5; no clear D. The V gene's germline CDR1 is SGHDT and CDR2 YYEEEE. Trimming left V 1 base short and J 4 bases short, with 5 bases between. There are 12 residues in the CDR3. The CDR3 DNA is TGTGCCAGCAGCTTGTCTTCAGAGACCCAGTACTTC. Its protein product is CASSLSSETQYF.

The chain joins TRBV7-6 to TRBJ2-4, with TRBD2 matching over 10 bases. The CDR3 runs to 16 residues. Unmatched junction bases numbered 17, after V lost 5 bases and J lost 13 bases. The V gene's germline CDR1 is SGHVS and CDR2 FNYEAQ. The CDR3 spells CASSPTLGAGGNEQYF. CDR3 bases: TGTGCCAGCAGCCCGACGTTGGGAGCGGGAGGGAATGAGCAGTACTTC.

The genes are TRBV2 and TRBJ2-7; the D is unclear. The last part of the DNA fits TRBJ2-5 better; the J call may be wrong. CDR3 size: 14 residues. CDR1 is SNHLY and CDR2 is FYNNEI in the germline V gene. The DNA of the CDR3 is TGTGCCAGCAAAAACGACCCTGAAGCAGAGACCCAGTACTTC. Translation gives CASKNDPEAETQYF.

The CDR3 protein is CASSSGTGSGRNEQFF. CDR3 sequence (DNA): TGTGCCAGCAGTTCCGGGACAGGGTCCGGGCGCAATGAGCAGTTCTTC. The chain couples TRBV27 to TRBJ2-1, with TRBD1 matching over 9 bases. CDR1 and CDR2 from the germline V gene are MNHEY and SMNVEV (reference sequence). The CDR3 contains 16 residues. Losses at the gene ends were 4 bases for V and 6 bases for J; bases not matched to a gene: 10.

The chain recombines TRBV20-1 with TRBJ2-2; TRBD2 matches 11 bases. Per germline, CDR1 DFQATT and CDR2 SNEGSKA (reference sequence). The CDR3 loop spans 18 amino acids. The trim removed 0 bases at V and 11 bases at J, leaving 17 bases unmatched. The CDR3 DNA sequence: TGCAGTGCTAGAGACCCTTCTCAAGCTAGCGGGAGGTACAATGAGCTGTTTTTT. This gives the protein CSARDPSQASGRYNELFF.

The J gene is TRBJ1-2, the V gene TRBV12-3 or TRBV12-4; the D gene is possibly TRBD1 (5 bases). CDR3 length: 16 residues. The V and J ends lost 5 bases and 4 bases respectively, with 20 bases between them. The CDR3 loop reads CASSPGLGPGPYGYTF. The CDR3 DNA is TGTGCCAGCAGTCCGGGACTTGGGCCAGGACCCTATGGCTACACCTTC.

In its sample, this clonotype was seen a few times. This chain connects TRBV12-3 or TRBV12-4 to TRBJ2-6; tentative D call: TRBD2 (5 bases). The ends were cut back, 5 bases at V and 1 base at J, with 12 bases in the middle. CDR3 size: 16 residues. CDR3 amino acids: CASSPDGVSGANVLTF. CDR3 bases: TGTGCCAGCAGTCCCGACGGGGTTTCTGGGGCCAACGTCCTGACTTTC.

The rearrangement links TRBV6-2 or TRBV6-3 to TRBJ2-3; TRBD2 agrees at 9 bases. The CDR3 is 16 amino acids. The germline V gene has CDR1 MNHEY and CDR2 SVGEGT. The junction had 8 bases not matched to a gene; V was cut back by 6 bases and J by 1 base. As DNA, the CDR3 is TGTGCCAGCAGCACCCGTCGCGGGAGGGGCACAGATACGCAGTATTTT. It codes for CASSTRRGRGTDTQYF.

This clonotype was counted only a few times. V is TRBV27 and J is TRBJ1-1, with no clear D. The CDR3 contains 13 residues. Germline V CDR1 and CDR2: MNHEY, SMNVEV (reference sequence). Trimming stripped 0 bases from V and 7 bases from J, with 9 bases between. This CDR3 reads CASSLSISREAFF. In nucleotides, the CDR3 is TGTGCCAGCAGTTTATCGATCTCTCGTGAAGCTTTCTTT.

J is TRBJ1-1 and V is TRBV6-2 or TRBV6-3; D gene uncertain. Germline loops: CDR1 MNHEY, CDR2 SVGEGT. CDR3 length: 18 amino acids. V was pared by 4 bases and J by 4 bases, with 25 bases between. DNA for the CDR3: TGTGCCAGCAGTTTCCCCGAAAAAAGGAGACTGCTGGGCACTGAAGCTTTCTTT. This gives the protein CASSFPEKRRLLGTEAFF.

The chain employs TRBV28 and TRBJ2-1, with D maybe TRBD2 (7 bases). This CDR3 is 13 amino acids long. V was shortened by 2 bases and J by 8 bases, with 10 bases between the two germline ends. Germline V CDR1 and CDR2: MDHEN, SYDVKM. DNA for the CDR3: TGTGCCAGCAGTTTAGGGGGGGCCGATGAGCAGTTCTTC. Translating gives CASSLGGADEQFF.

The chain recombines TRBV20-1 with TRBJ2-3; 9 bases match TRBD1. Germline loops: CDR1 DFQATT, CDR2 SNEGSKA (reference sequence). The CDR3 is 13 residues long. V dropped 5 bases and J dropped 6; count of bases not matched to a gene: 6. The CDR3 spells CSAGTGGADTQYF. The CDR3 nucleotides are TGCAGTGCTGGAACAGGGGGCGCGGATACGCAGTATTTT.

This clonotype appeared once. This rearrangement joins TRBV28 to TRBJ2-7; D not resolved. CDR3 length: 13 residues. V lost 2 bases and J lost 4, with 9 bases in between. Germline CDR1 MDHEN, CDR2 SYDVKM. The CDR3 DNA reads as TGTGCCAGCAGTTTACGACCCCAATACGAGCAGTACTTC. It is translated as CASSLRPQYEQYF.

This clonotype was picked up a small number of times. V and J are TRBV6-5 and TRBJ1-2, with D possibly being TRBD1 (5 bases). V lost 6 bases and J lost 1, with 9 bases in between. The CDR3 is 13 residues long. Germline V gene sequence: CDR1 MNHEY, CDR2 SVGAGI. The CDR3 region has the DNA TGTGCCAGCAGGTTCGACAGTAACTATGGCTACACCTTC. The encoded protein is CASRFDSNYGYTF.

The genes are TRBV5-5 and TRBJ2-7, with TRBD1 matching over 9 bases. CDR3 length: 15 amino acids. Germline values: CDR1 SGHKS, CDR2 YYEKEE (reference sequence). Unmatched junction bases numbered 9, after V lost 5 bases and J lost 3 bases. Here the CDR3 reads CASSRTGDPLYEQYF. CDR3 nucleotides: TGTGCCAGCAGTCGGACAGGGGACCCCCTCTACGAGCAGTACTTC.